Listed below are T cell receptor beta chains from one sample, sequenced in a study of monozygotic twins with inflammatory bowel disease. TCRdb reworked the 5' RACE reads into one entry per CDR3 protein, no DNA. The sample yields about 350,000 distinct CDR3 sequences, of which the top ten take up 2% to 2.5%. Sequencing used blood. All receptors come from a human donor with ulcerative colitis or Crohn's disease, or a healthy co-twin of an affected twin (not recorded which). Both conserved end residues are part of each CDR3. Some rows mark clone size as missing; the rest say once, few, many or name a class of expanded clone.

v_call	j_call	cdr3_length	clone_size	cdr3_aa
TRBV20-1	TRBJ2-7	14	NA	CSAPEGGHGYEQYF
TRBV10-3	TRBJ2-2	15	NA	CAISGSQGGTGELFF
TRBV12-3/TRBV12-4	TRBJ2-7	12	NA	CASSRDRVKQYF
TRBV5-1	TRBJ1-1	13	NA	CASSLDGTVEAFF
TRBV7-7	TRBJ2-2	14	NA	CASSRDSLGGELFF
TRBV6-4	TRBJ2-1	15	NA	CASKEGGLAGGEQFF
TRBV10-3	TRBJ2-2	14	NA	CAISNRGDTGELFF
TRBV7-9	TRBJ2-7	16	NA	CASSFPSSRTSDEQYF
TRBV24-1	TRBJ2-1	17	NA	CATSDSGQTSSYNEQFF
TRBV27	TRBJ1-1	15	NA	CASSLSGRGNTEAFF
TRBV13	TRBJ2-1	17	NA	CASSYSLGQGAADEQFF
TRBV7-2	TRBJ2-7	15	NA	CASSLAIGGVYEQYF
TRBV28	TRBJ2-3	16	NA	CASSPEGGATTDTQYF
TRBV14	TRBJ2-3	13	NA	CASSQDSRAPQYF
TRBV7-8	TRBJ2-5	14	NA	CASMATGVLETQYF
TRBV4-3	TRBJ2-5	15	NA	CASSLEGRQQETQYF
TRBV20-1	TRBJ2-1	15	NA	CSASWGLAGYNEQFF
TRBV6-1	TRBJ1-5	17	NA	CASSVILQGGSVQPQHF
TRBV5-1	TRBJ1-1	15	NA	CASRPRYGAGTEAFF
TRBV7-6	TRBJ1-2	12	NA	CASSLVGSGYTF
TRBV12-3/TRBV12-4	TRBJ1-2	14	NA	CASSRTGQTGGYTF
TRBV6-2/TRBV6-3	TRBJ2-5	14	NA	CASTHRPGLETQYF
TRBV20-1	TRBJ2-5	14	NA	CSAREYSGLETQYF
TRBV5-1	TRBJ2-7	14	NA	CASSLEQVSYKQYF
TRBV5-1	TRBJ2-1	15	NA	CASSLDSFPYNEQFF
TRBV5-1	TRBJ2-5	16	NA	CASSRGGQGIQETQYF
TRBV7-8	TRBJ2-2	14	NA	CASSFRGALGELFF
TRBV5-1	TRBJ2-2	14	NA	CASSTDPNTGELFF
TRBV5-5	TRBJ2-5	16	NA	CASSLSTGSGRETQYF
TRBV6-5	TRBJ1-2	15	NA	CASSYSTGTTYGYTF
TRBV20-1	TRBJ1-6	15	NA	CSARPQGIDNSPLHF
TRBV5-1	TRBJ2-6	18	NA	CASSLQGPQSSGANVLTF
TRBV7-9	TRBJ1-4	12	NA	CASKDGAEKLFF
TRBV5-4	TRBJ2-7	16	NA	CASSDPGLAGVGEQYF
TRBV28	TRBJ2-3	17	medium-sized	CASSSSTNRAPTDTQYF
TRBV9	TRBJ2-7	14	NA	CASNPGLAGYEQYF
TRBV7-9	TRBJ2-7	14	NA	CASSHRTVTYEQYF
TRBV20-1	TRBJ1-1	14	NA	CSARGTGGRTEAFF
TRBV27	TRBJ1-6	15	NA	CASCPGTPLVSPLHF
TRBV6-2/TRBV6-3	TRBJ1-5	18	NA	CASTLRGSRPISNQPQHF
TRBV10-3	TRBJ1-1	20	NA	CAISEGDRGRLGWKDTEAFF
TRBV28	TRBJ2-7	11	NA	CASNRGYEQYF
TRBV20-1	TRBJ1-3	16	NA	CSARDDSYPSGNTIYF
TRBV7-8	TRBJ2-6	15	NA	CASSFDGPGANVLTF
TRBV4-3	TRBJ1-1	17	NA	CASSLGSAQIRGTEAFF
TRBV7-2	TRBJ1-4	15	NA	CASSQNPGRNEKLFF